These 14 T cell receptor beta chains came from one sample sequenced in a study of molecular identifiers for immune sequencing clone quantification (dated by TCRdb to 2016 to 2019). The method was PCR. For sequencing, an Illumina HiSeq 4000 was employed. In TCRdb, the public reads were trimmed at Q25 with fastp and aligned with MiXCR, with productive beta chains retained. Rows merge per CDR3 protein into single entries with the most common DNA and genes. Across this sample there are under 650,000 distinct CDR3 sequences, with 15% to 20% seen only once. The top ten clones comprise roughly 0.9% of the sample. The sequenced sample consisted of naive CD8+ T cells from blood, with Jurkat cell RNA spiked in. Read against the paper, the sample's cell subset or site label means: FACS-sorted CD8+CD4-CCR7+CD45RA+ naive T cells. The receptors originated from a human donor in good health. Some libraries in this study had Jurkat cell RNA spiked in.

Ten or more counts support this clonotype. The rearrangement uses TRBV7-2 and TRBJ2-3; the D is unclear. Trimming shortened V by 2 bases and J by 4 bases, and 13 bases separated the two germline ends. Germline V gene lookup returns CDR1 SGHTA and CDR2 FQGNSA. CDR3 length: 15 residues. The CDR3 DNA sequence: TGTGCCAGCAGCTTACTCGGAAGGTACGCAGATACGCAGTATTTT. It specifies CASSLLGRYADTQYF.

V is TRBV7-9 and J is TRBJ2-7, with 9 bases fitting TRBD2. Per germline, CDR1 SEHNR and CDR2 FQNEAQ (reference sequence). The J segment lost 5 bases and the V segment lost 5 bases, leaving 7 bases of the junction unmatched. The CDR3 is made up of 14 amino acids. CDR3: CASSQASGEDEQYF. The CDR3 DNA sequence: TGTGCCAGCAGCCAGGCTAGCGGGGAGGACGAGCAGTACTTC.

This clonotype was seen ten or more times. The chain combines TRBV7-9 with TRBJ1-2; D is undetermined. V lost 5 bases and J 4 bases, leaving 17 bases between the germline ends. This CDR3 contains 15 residues. Germline V lookup: CDR1 SEHNR, CDR2 FQNEAQ (reference sequence). In DNA, the CDR3 is TGTGCCAGCAGCCTCACCCTGCAGGCCGGCTATGGCTACACCTTC. Its translation is CASSLTLQAGYGYTF.

This clonotype was found many times. V is TRBV12-3 or TRBV12-4 and J is TRBJ1-5; no definite D call. The CDR3 has 16 amino acids. Trimming removed 3 bases from V and 5 bases from J, with 17 bases in between. For the CDR3, the DNA is TGTGCCAGCAGTTTCCTGAGGCATCCCCGGGATCAGCCCCAGCATTTT. It is translated as CASSFLRHPRDQPQHF.

This clonotype was observed many times. The chain employs TRBV29-1 and TRBJ2-5; 10 bases are a match to TRBD1. Trimming removed 7 bases from V and 1 base from J; junction bases left unmatched: 9. The germline CDR1 and CDR2 sequences are SQVTM and ANQGSEA. The CDR3 has 15 amino acids. The CDR3 loop reads CSAHPGQGSQETQYF. The CDR3 DNA sequence: TGCAGCGCCCATCCGGGACAGGGGAGCCAAGAGACCCAGTACTTC. Based on the CDR3 plus reference TRBV29-1 and TRBJ2-5, the full variable domain is SAVISQKPSRDICQRGTSLTIQCQVDSQVTMMFWYRQQPGQSLTLIATANQGSEATYESGFVIDKFPISRPNLTFSTLTVSNMSPEDSSIYLCSAHPGQGSQETQYFGPGTRLLVL.

There are a few counts of this clonotype. Here the CDR3 DNA reads TGTGCCAGCAGTATCTTCGTTCAGGGGAGTTCCCACGAGCAGTACTTC. The encoded protein is CASSIFVQGSSHEQYF. The rearrangement uses TRBV2 and TRBJ2-7; D is possibly TRBD1 (6 bases). Germline assignment: CDR1 SNHLY and CDR2 FYNNEI. The V end lost 5 bases, the J end lost 5 bases, and 22 bases lay between the germline ends. This CDR3 contains 16 residues.

This clonotype has at least ten counts. The chain couples TRBV19 to TRBJ2-5; 10 bases map to TRBD1. The J segment lost 0 bases and the V segment lost 0 bases, leaving 16 bases of the junction unmatched. Per germline, CDR1 LNHDA and CDR2 SQIVND (reference sequence). The CDR3 is 21 amino acids. CDR3 in amino acids: CASSIDAVRETGQGHQETQYF. The DNA for the CDR3 is TGTGCCAGTAGTATAGACGCGGTTCGAGAAACGGGACAGGGGCACCAAGAGACCCAGTACTTC.

This chain uses TRBV29-1 with TRBJ2-2, with D perhaps matching TRBD2 (6 bases). The CDR3 totals 13 residues. Trimming stripped 6 bases from V and 3 bases from J, with 11 bases between. The germline CDR1 and CDR2 sequences are SQVTM and ANQGSEA. CDR3: CSVDRGYTGELFF. CDR3 coding DNA: TGCAGCGTGGATCGGGGGTACACCGGGGAGCTGTTTTTT.

This clonotype was recorded many times. This chain uses TRBV19 with TRBJ2-3, with D tentatively TRBD2 (6 bases). Germline V lookup: CDR1 LNHDA, CDR2 SQIVND (reference sequence). The CDR3 spans 14 residues. V shed 8 bases and J shed 3 bases, with 15 bases lying between them. The CDR3 loop is CASGGGGVTDTQYF. CDR3 DNA: TGTGCCAGTGGGGGAGGAGGAGTAACAGATACGCAGTATTTT.

Details on this clonotype: This may be a read error, as it is one base from a much larger clone. The J gene is TRBJ2-2, the V gene TRBV6-6; weak D call: TRBD2 (5 bases). The CDR3 extends over 16 amino acids. Germline CDR1 MNHNY, CDR2 SVGAGI (reference sequence). CDR3 in DNA: TGTGCCAGCAGTTACCAAGCAGATACGAACACCGGGGAGCCGTTTTTT. It yields the protein CASSYQADTNTGEPFF.

This clonotype has a count of ten or more. The genes are TRBV20-1 and TRBJ2-7; maybe TRBD2 (5 bases). Germline CDR1 is DFQATT and CDR2 is SNEGSKA (reference sequence). With 6 bases removed from V and 7 bases from J, the gap between germline ends came to 13 bases. The CDR3 sequence is 11 residues long. In DNA, the CDR3 is TGCAGTGCCCCCTCCGGGGTTGAGCAGTACTTC. Amino acid sequence: CSAPSGVEQYF.

This clonotype was seen a few times. The J gene is TRBJ2-7, the V gene TRBV20-1; 7 positions match TRBD2. V lost 0 bases and J lost 6; bases outside the gene matches: 23. The germline V gene encodes CDR1 DFQATT and CDR2 SNEGSKA (reference sequence). The CDR3 loop spans 19 amino acids. The DNA for the CDR3 is TGCAGTGCTAGAGATCCCATTAGGGGAGGGTATCCTAGTTTAAGCGAGCAGTACTTC. As protein: CSARDPIRGGYPSLSEQYF.

This clonotype was detected many times. The chain couples TRBV5-1 to TRBJ2-7; 7 positions agree with TRBD1. With V trimmed by 4 bases and J by 7 bases, 11 bases remained unmatched. The V gene's germline CDR1 is SGHRS and CDR2 YFSETQ. The length of the CDR3 is 14 residues. This chain's CDR3 is CASSAQRGPEEQYF. The CDR3 DNA sequence: TGCGCCAGCAGCGCCCAAAGGGGGCCAGAGGAGCAGTACTTC.

This clonotype occurred many times. This sequence joins TRBV28 and TRBJ2-3; D is possibly TRBD2 (5 bases). Germline-derived CDR1 and CDR2 are MDHEN and SYDVKM. This CDR3 has 17 residues. V was trimmed by 1 base and J by 2 bases, leaving 16 bases between them. The DNA for the CDR3 is TGTGCCAGCAGTTTATTATCTGGACCGAGGGACACAGATACGCAGTATTTT. This gives the protein CASSLLSGPRDTDTQYF.